This T cell receptor beta chain was identified during a study of shared clonotypes between healthy human individuals. The protocol was immunoSEQ multiplex PCR, while the TCRdb copy is restricted to in-frame clones and leaves out a portion. The sample has some 980,000 clones, 60% to 85% seen once. Trimming removed 6 bases from V and 1 base from J, with 15 bases in between. The length of the CDR3 is 15 residues. Germline values: CDR1 KGHSH, CDR2 LQKENI. The chain employs TRBV18 and TRBJ1-1; possibly TRBD1 for D (6 bases). The clonotype comes from a man aged 18 to 35 in good health. The source material was memory CD4+ T cells sorted from blood. The sample's subset: CD45RA-negative fraction. CDR3 bases: TGTGCCAGCTCGTTTGCCGGGACACAGAACACTGAAGCTTTCTTT. Translation: CASSFAGTQNTEAFF.